The entry below gives a single TCR beta chain sequence along with its context. Antigen unknown. Assay used: immunoSEQ multiplex PCR; TCRdb lists only in-frame clones, some missing. The profile covers about 120,000 clones, with approximately 90% appearing a single time and approximately 12% taken by the ten largest. V was clipped by 2 bases and J by 4 bases; unmatched bases: 6. Germline V gene lookup returns CDR1 MNHNS and CDR2 SASEGT. CDR3 length equals 15 residues. These data originate in a study of T cell responses to AZD1222 COVID-19 vaccine. Study-wide background: Pooled samples include second doses given at about 4 or 12 weeks.

Overall study findings and caveats: Every sample of the repertoires postdated the peak T cell response. There were mostly white British donors and more females than males, and clonal diversity was possibly underestimated. Regions 160-218 and 743-854 held dominance among vaccine-associated CD4 TCRs, which spanned spike.

Sequenced material: peripheral blood, taken on day 0 of AZD1222 vaccination. The chain employs TRBV6-1 and TRBJ1-2; 8 nucleotides match TRBD1. The origin of this receptor is an adult in good health. This chain's CDR3 is CASSERSTGGYGYTF. CDR3 DNA sequence: TGTGCCAGCAGTGAAAGGAGTACAGGGGGCTATGGCTACACCTTC.